This entry is about one TCR beta chain. These data belong to a study of OX40 agonist ivuxolimab in advanced cancers. Background on the study: At 0.01 to 10 mg/kg, ivuxolimab was administered intravenously to patients every 2 weeks.

Profiling relied on immunoSEQ multiplex PCR, and the TCRdb table lists in-frame clones only, not all of them. The sample holds about 120,000 clones, roughly nine tenths seen once. The CDR3 consists of 12 residues. Deletions cut 6 bases from V and 4 bases from J, with 7 bases between. Germline CDR1 and CDR2: MGHDK and SYGVNS. This material consisted of CD4+ or CD8+ T cells sorted from blood, taken in a trial of the OX40 agonist ivuxolimab. The source of this sequence is an adult with an advanced solid tumor such as melanoma, head and neck, liver or kidney cancer. This chain joins TRBV25-1 and TRBJ1-3; D is uncertain. CDR3 sequence (DNA): TGTGCCAGCAGGGCATCGGGAAACACCATATATTTT. As protein: CASRASGNTIYF.